This passage covers 21 T cell receptor beta chains from one sample sequenced in a study of Ad26.COV2.S vaccination and SARS-CoV-2 variants. Sequencing used immunoSEQ multiplex PCR; TCRdb keeps in-frame clones, though not all of them. The table has approximately 350,000 clones, roughly 84% seen once. Regarding treatment: around 19 received Ad26.COV2.S at low or high dose, single or two shots; five or six received placebo; per-sample allocation not given. Samples analyzed were those drawn on day 63 after the first vaccine or placebo injection. The sample was peripheral blood, taken in a trial of Ad26.COV2.S vaccine versus placebo. All receptors derive from a person between 18 and 65 years old who received the Ad26.COV2.S COVID-19 vaccine or a placebo.

This clone appeared once. The chain is built from TRBV5-4 and TRBJ2-1; 7 bases agree with TRBD1. The CDR3 consists of 15 residues. Germline lookup yields CDR1 SGHNT and CDR2 YYREEE (reference sequence). J was trimmed by 2 bases and V by 0 bases; bases with no gene match: 2. The CDR3 nucleotides read TGTGCCAGCAGCTTGGACAGGGGAGCCTACAATGAGCAGTTCTTC. Amino acids: CASSLDRGAYNEQFF.

The rearrangement joins TRBV7-3 to TRBJ1-1; weak D call: TRBD1 (6 bases). V was cut by 6 bases and J by 0 bases, with 11 bases left in between. The V gene's germline CDR1 is SGHTA and CDR2 FQGTGA. The CDR3 runs to 14 residues. CDR3 in amino acids: CASRETGMNTEAFF. CDR3 bases: TGTGCCAGCAGGGAGACAGGTATGAACACTGAAGCTTTCTTT.

This chain uses TRBV28 with TRBJ1-2; no clear D gene. In germline, CDR1 is MDHEN, CDR2 SYDVKM. The CDR3 is made up of 14 amino acids. Trimming removed 4 bases at V and 3 bases at J, with 12 bases between. This CDR3 reads CASSWVDGYYGYTF. The CDR3 bases are TGTGCCAGCAGTTGGGTGGACGGATACTATGGCTACACCTTC.

V is TRBV30 and J is TRBJ2-2, with 9 bases that match TRBD2. The V and J ends lost 4 bases and 7 bases, in that order; junction bases with no gene match: 10. CDR3 length: 15 amino acids. CDR1 is GTSNPN and CDR2 is SVGIG in the germline V gene (reference sequence). The CDR3 nucleotides are TGTGCCTGGACCACGATAGCGGGGGTTGTCGGGGAGCTGTTTTTT. It encodes CAWTTIAGVVGELFF.

The count of this clone is one. The chain is built from TRBV4-3 and TRBJ2-5, with 8 bases aligning to TRBD1. The CDR3 is made up of 16 amino acids. Trimming removed 1 base from V and 4 bases from J; junction bases left unmatched: 8. Germline assignment: CDR1 LGHNA and CDR2 YSLEER. The CDR3 bases are TGCGCCAGCAGCCAAGCCCTGGGACAGGTCACAGAGACCCAGTACTTC. Translating gives CASSQALGQVTETQYF.

The rearrangement uses TRBV4-2 and TRBJ1-4, with D possibly matching TRBD1 (5 bases). Germline values: CDR1 LGHNA, CDR2 YNFKEQ. Trimming removed 0 bases from V and 2 bases from J, with 13 bases in between. This CDR3 has 17 residues. For the CDR3, the DNA is TGTGCCAGCAGCCAAGATCCAGGTTCAGGGACTAATGAAAAACTGTTTTTT. This codes for CASSQDPGSGTNEKLFF.

The chain links TRBV9 to TRBJ2-1, with 14 positions matching TRBD2. Germline V lookup: CDR1 SGDLS, CDR2 YYNGEE. Unmatched junction bases numbered 20, after V lost 3 bases and J lost 0 bases. There are 23 residues in the CDR3. CDR3 nucleotides: TGTGCCAGCAGCGCGAAGGGGGCTGTTGGGGGACTAGCGGGAGCTAGCTCCTACAATGAGCAGTTCTTC. Its translation is CASSAKGAVGGLAGASSYNEQFF.

The chain uses TRBV5-4 and TRBJ2-7; possibly TRBD1 for D (5 bases). CDR3 length: 14 residues. With 0 bases removed from V and 3 bases from J, the gap between germline ends came to 10 bases. Germline-derived CDR1 and CDR2 are SGHNT and YYREEE (reference sequence). The CDR3 protein is CASSLDGADYEQYF. The CDR3 DNA sequence: TGTGCCAGCAGCTTGGATGGGGCGGACTACGAGCAGTACTTC.

This clone was observed a handful of times. The V gene is TRBV27, the J gene TRBJ1-1, with D perhaps matching TRBD1 (5 bases). This CDR3 has 13 amino acids. Germline CDR1 reads MNHEY; CDR2 reads SMNVEV (reference sequence). V lost 3 bases to trimming and J lost 5 bases, with 10 bases between them. This CDR3 is CASSFGEGTEAFF. CDR3 sequence (DNA): TGTGCCAGCAGTTTTGGGGAGGGGACTGAAGCTTTCTTT.

The CDR3 region is CASSPPGTVRHSPLHF. The CDR3 coding sequence is TGTGCCAGCTCACCACCCGGGACAGTGCGACACTCACCCCTCCACTTT. The gene calls are TRBV18 and TRBJ1-6; 7 bases fit TRBD1. CDR3 length: 16 residues. Trimming took 0 bases from V and 10 from J; bases not matched to a gene: 9. Looked up from germline, CDR1 is KGHSH and CDR2 is LQKENI.

The gene calls are TRBV18 and TRBJ1-1; no firm D call. V lost 2 bases and J 0 bases, leaving 4 bases between the germline ends. The CDR3 length is 13 residues. Germline V lookup: CDR1 KGHSH, CDR2 LQKENI. The CDR3 DNA reads as TGTGCCAGCTCACCAAGCGTGAACACTGAAGCTTTCTTT. It codes for CASSPSVNTEAFF.

CDR3 sequence reads: CASSMDSQSYEQYF. The CDR3 DNA reads as TGTGCCAGTAGTATGGACAGTCAATCCTACGAGCAGTACTTC. The chain joins TRBV19 to TRBJ2-7; D may be TRBD1 (6 bases). The CDR3 runs 14 residues. The germline V and J ends were trimmed by 3 bases and 1 base, with 10 bases remaining between them. CDR1 and CDR2 (germline): LNHDA, SQIVND (reference sequence).

The gene calls are TRBV10-3 and TRBJ2-7; 7 nucleotides align to TRBD1. V was clipped by 11 bases and J by 2 bases; unmatched bases: 9. Germline CDR1 ENHRY, CDR2 SYGVKD. This CDR3 has 13 residues. The DNA for the CDR3 is TGTGCCGCAAACCCGGGACAGACCTACGAGCAGTACTTC. It is translated as CAANPGQTYEQYF.

This sequence joins TRBV27 and TRBJ2-7; perhaps TRBD1 as D (5 bases). The CDR3 totals 13 residues. The germline gives CDR1 MNHEY, CDR2 SMNVEV (reference sequence). The germline V and J ends were trimmed by 5 bases and 3 bases, with 11 bases remaining between them. Written as DNA, the CDR3 is TGTGCCAGCAGTGCGACAGCAAACTACGAGCAGTACTTC. Translating it yields CASSATANYEQYF.

The chain links TRBV6-5 to TRBJ1-3; no clear D. The germline V and J ends were trimmed by 2 bases and 1 base, with 6 bases remaining between them. The CDR3 is 14 amino acids. Germline CDR1 MNHEY, CDR2 SVGAGI. CDR3: CASSYLGSGNTIYF. The DNA for the CDR3 is TGTGCCAGCAGTTACCTGGGTTCTGGAAACACCATATATTTT.

This chain uses TRBV21-1 with TRBJ1-1; TRBD1 is the table's D call, not checked against the DNA. TRBV21-1 is a recognized pseudogene. The length of the CDR3 is 18 residues. This CDR3 is CASSKRGRGPYRRTEAFF. The CDR3, as DNA: TGTGCCAGCAGCAAAAGGGGCAGGGGGCCCTACAGGAGGACTGAAGCTTTCTTT.

The chain couples TRBV5-1 to TRBJ1-1; 8 nucleotides match TRBD1. J gave up 4 bases and V 6 bases, and 11 bases lay outside the gene matches. The CDR3 is made up of 15 amino acids. Germline V CDR1 and CDR2: SGHRS, YFSETQ. DNA of the CDR3: TGCGCCAGCACCACGGCAGGGGGCTTAGGCACTGAAGCTTTCTTT. Its translation is CASTTAGGLGTEAFF. Supplemented by reference TRBV5-1 and TRBJ1-1, the full variable domain reads KAGVTQTPRYLIKTRGQQVTLSCSPISGHRSVSWYQQTPGQGLQFLFEYFSETQRNKGNFPGRFSGRQFSNSRSEMNVSTLELGDSALYLCASTTAGGLGTEAFFGQGTRLTVV.

This chain links TRBV7-2 with TRBJ2-7; TRBD2 is a possible D gene (6 bases). The CDR3 consists of 15 residues. Germline CDR1 and CDR2: SGHTA and FQGNSA. Trimming shortened V by 0 bases and J by 0 bases, and 9 bases separated the two germline ends. In nucleotides, the CDR3 is TGTGCCAGCAGCTTAGCAGGAGGGGCCTCCTACGAGCAGTACTTC. This gives the protein CASSLAGGASYEQYF.

The V gene is TRBV9, the J gene TRBJ2-3; TRBD2 matches at 10 bases. Germline CDR1 and CDR2: SGDLS and YYNGEE. This CDR3 is 16 amino acids long. Trimming removed 1 base from V and 2 bases from J; junction bases left unmatched: 4. In DNA, the CDR3 is TGTGCCAGCAGCGTACTAGCGGGGGTTCTCACAGATACGCAGTATTTT. Amino acids: CASSVLAGVLTDTQYF.

This clone was found once. The chain joins TRBV30 to TRBJ1-1; TRBD1 matches 8 bases. CDR1 is GTSNPN, CDR2 SVGIG, per germline (reference sequence). The V gene end was trimmed by 1 base and the J gene end by 5 bases; junction bases not matched to a gene: 6. This CDR3 is built from 14 residues. In nucleotides, the CDR3 is TGTGCCTGGAGTGGACAGGGGAGGTTGACTGAAGCTTTCTTT. Its protein product is CAWSGQGRLTEAFF.

This clone showed up just once. This rearrangement joins TRBV30 to TRBJ1-5; possible D gene TRBD1, 6 bases. The CDR3 covers 14 residues. Germline CDR1 is GTSNPN and CDR2 is SVGIG (reference sequence). Trimming removed 2 bases at V and 4 bases at J, with 12 bases between. In DNA, the CDR3 is TGTGCCTGGAGTTCGGGGGGCTGGAATCAGCCCCAGCATTTT. It yields the protein CAWSSGGWNQPQHF. Full variable domain (remainder filled in from reference TRBV30 and TRBJ1-5): SQTIHQWPATLVQPVGSPLSLECTVEGTSNPNLYWYRQAAGRGLQLLFYSVGIGQISSEVPQNLSASRPQDRQFILSSKKLLLSDSGFYLCAWSSGGWNQPQHFGDGTRLSIL.